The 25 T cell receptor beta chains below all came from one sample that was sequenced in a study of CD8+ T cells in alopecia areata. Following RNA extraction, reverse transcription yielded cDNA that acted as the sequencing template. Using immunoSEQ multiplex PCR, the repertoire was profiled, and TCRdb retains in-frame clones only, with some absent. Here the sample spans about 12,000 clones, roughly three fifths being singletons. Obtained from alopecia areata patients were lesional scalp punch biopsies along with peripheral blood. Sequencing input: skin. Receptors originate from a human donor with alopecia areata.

DNA for the CDR3: TGTGCCAGCAGCTTACCCGGACAGTCCTACGAGCAGTACTTC. Amino acids: CASSLPGQSYEQYF. This rearrangement joins TRBV5-6 to TRBJ2-7; the D gene is possibly TRBD1 (6 bases). The germline V gene encodes CDR1 SGHDT and CDR2 YYEEEE. Trimming shortened V by 2 bases and J by 1 base, and 10 bases separated the two germline ends. The CDR3 has 14 amino acids.

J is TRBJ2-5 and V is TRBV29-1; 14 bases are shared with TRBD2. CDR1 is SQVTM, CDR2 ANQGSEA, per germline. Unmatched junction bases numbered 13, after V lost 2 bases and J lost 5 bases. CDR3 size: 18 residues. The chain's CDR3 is CSVEPLSPGLAGDETQYF. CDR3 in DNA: TGCAGCGTTGAACCTCTCTCCCCGGGACTAGCGGGAGATGAGACCCAGTACTTC.

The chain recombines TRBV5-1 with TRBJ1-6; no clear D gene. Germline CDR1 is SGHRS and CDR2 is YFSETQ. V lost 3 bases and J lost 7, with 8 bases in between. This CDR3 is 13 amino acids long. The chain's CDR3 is CASSSLENSPLHF. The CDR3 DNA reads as TGCGCCAGCAGCTCCCTTGAAAATTCACCCCTCCACTTT. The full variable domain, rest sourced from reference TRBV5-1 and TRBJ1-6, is KAGVTQTPRYLIKTRGQQVTLSCSPISGHRSVSWYQQTPGQGLQFLFEYFSETQRNKGNFPGRFSGRQFSNSRSEMNVSTLELGDSALYLCASSSLENSPLHFGNGTRLTVT.

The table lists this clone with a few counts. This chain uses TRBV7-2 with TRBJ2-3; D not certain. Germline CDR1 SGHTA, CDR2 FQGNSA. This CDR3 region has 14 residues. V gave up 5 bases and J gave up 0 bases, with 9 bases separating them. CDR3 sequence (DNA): TGTGCCAGCAGCCGGCCCATAAGCACAGATACGCAGTATTTT. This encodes CASSRPISTDTQYF.

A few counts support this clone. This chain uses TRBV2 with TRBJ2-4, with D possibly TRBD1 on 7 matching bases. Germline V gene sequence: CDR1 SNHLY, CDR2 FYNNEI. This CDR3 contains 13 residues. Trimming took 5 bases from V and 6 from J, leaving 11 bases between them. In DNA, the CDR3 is TGTGCCAGCAGTAGGGGGCGGGGAAACATTCAGTACTTC. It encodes CASSRGRGNIQYF.

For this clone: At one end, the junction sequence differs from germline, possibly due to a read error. The CDR3 is CASSINPRETQYF. The CDR3 nucleotides are TGTGCTAGTAGTATTAACCCCCGGGAGACCCAGTACTTC. The chain carries TRBV19 and TRBJ2-5; D ambiguous. CDR1 is LNHDA and CDR2 is SQIVND in the germline V gene (reference sequence). This CDR3 comprises 13 residues.

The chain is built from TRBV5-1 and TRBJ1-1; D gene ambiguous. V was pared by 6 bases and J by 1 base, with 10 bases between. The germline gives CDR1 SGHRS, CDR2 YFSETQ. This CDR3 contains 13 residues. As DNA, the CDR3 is TGCGCCAGCATCGGGCCGAGGAACACTGAAGCTTTCTTT. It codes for CASIGPRNTEAFF.

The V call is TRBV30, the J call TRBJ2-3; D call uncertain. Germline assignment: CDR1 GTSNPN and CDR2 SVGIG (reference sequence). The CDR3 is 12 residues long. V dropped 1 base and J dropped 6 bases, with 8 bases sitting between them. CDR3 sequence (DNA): TGTGCCTGGAGTGCCGTCCCCGATACGCAGTATTTT. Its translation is CAWSAVPDTQYF.

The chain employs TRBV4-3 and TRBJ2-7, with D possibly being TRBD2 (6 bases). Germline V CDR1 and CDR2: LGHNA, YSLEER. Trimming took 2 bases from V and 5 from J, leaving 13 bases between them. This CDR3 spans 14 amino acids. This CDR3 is CASSQWPSAHEQYF. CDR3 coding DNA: TGCGCCAGCAGCCAATGGCCTAGCGCCCACGAGCAGTACTTC.

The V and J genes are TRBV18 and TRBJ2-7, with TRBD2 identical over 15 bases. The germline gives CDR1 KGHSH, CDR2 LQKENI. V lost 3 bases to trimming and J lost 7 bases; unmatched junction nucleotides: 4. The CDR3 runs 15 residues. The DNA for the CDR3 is TGTGCCAGCTCACCGGGGACTAGCGGGAGGTCTGAGCAGTACTTC. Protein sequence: CASSPGTSGRSEQYF.

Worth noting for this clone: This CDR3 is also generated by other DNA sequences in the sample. CDR3 region: CASSSIRQGHGYTF. Written as DNA, the CDR3 is TGTGCCAGCAGCTCAATCCGACAGGGCCATGGCTACACCTTC. This chain connects TRBV5-6 to TRBJ1-2; 7 bases line up with TRBD1. The germline V gene encodes CDR1 SGHDT and CDR2 YYEEEE. CDR3 length equals 14 residues. V was pared by 3 bases and J by 6 bases, with 8 bases of the junction left unmatched.

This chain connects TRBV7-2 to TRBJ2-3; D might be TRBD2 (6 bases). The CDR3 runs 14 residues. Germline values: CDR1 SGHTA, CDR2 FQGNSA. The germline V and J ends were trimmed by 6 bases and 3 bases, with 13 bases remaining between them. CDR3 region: CASRDLGGTDTQYF. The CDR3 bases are TGTGCCAGCAGAGATCTTGGGGGGACAGATACGCAGTATTTT.

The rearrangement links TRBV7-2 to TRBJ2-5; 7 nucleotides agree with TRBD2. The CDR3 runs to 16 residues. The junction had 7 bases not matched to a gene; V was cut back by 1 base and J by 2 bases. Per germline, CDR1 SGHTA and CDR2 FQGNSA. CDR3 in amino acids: CASSLGSSGKQETQYF. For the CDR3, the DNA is TGTGCCAGCAGCTTAGGGTCTAGCGGAAAACAAGAGACCCAGTACTTC.

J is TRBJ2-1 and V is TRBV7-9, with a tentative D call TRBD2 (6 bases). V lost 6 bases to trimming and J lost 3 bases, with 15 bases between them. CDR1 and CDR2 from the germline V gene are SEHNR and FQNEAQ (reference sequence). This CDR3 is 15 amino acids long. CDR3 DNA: TGTGCCAGCAGGCCAACCGGGACTGACTACAATGAGCAGTTCTTC. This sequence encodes CASRPTGTDYNEQFF.

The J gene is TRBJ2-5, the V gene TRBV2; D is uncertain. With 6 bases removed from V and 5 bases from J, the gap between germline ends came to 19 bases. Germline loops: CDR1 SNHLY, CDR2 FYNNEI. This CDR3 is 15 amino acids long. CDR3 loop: CASRTVGSGGETQYF. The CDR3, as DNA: TGTGCCAGCAGAACTGTTGGATCCGGTGGGGAGACCCAGTACTTC. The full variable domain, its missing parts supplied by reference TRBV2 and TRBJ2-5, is EPEVTQTPSHQVTQMGQEVILRCVPISNHLYFYWYRQILGQKVEFLVSFYNNEISEKSEIFDDQFSVERPDGSNFTLKIRSTKLEDSAMYFCASRTVGSGGETQYFGPGTRLLVL.

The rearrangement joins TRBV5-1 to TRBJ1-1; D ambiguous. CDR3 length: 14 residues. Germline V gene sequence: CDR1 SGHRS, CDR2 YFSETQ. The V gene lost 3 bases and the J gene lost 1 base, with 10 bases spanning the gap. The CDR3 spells CASSSVPPNTEAFF. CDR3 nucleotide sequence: TGCGCCAGCAGCTCGGTGCCACCGAACACTGAAGCTTTCTTT.

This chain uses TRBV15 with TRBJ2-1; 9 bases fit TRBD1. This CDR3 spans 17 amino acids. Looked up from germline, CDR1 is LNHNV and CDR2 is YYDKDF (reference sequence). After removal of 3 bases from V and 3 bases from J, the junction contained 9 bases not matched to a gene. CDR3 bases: TGTGCCACCAGCAGCACAACCGGGACAGGGTTCTACAATGAGCAGTTCTTC. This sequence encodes CATSSTTGTGFYNEQFF. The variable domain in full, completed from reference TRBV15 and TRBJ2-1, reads DAMVIQNPRYQVTQFGKPVTLSCSQTLNHNVMYWYQQKSSQAPKLLFHYYDKDFNNEADTPDNFQSRRPNTSFCFLDIRSPGLGDTAMYLCATSSTTGTGFYNEQFFGPGTRLTVL.

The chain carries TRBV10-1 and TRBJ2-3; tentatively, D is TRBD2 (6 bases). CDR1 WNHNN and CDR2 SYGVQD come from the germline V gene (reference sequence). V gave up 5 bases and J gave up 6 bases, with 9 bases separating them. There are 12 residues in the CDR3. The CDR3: CASSSGHDTQYF. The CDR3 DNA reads TGCGCCAGCAGTAGCGGGCACGATACGCAGTATTTT.

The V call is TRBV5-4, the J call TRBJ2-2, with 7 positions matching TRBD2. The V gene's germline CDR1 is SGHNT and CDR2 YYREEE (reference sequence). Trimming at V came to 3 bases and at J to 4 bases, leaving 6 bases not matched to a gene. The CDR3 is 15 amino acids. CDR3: CASSWEGQGTGELFF. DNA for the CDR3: TGTGCCAGCAGCTGGGAGGGGCAGGGCACCGGGGAGCTGTTTTTT.

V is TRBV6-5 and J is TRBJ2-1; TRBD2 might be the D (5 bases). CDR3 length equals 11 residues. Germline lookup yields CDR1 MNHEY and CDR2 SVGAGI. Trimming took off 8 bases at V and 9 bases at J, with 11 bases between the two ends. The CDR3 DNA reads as TGTGCCAGCGTAGCAGAGGGTGAGCAGTTCTTC. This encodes CASVAEGEQFF.

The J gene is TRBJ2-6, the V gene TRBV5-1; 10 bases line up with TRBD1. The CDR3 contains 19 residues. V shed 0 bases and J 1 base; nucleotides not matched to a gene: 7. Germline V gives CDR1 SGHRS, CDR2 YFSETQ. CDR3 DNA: TGCGCCAGCAGCTTGGTTCTGAGGACAGGGGGGTCTGGGGCCAACGTCCTGACTTTC. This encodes CASSLVLRTGGSGANVLTF.

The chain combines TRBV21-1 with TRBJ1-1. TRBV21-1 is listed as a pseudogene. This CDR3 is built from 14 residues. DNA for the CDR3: TGTGCCAGCAGCAAAGGACTAAGAAACACTGAAGCTTTCTTT. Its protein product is CASSKGLRNTEAFF.

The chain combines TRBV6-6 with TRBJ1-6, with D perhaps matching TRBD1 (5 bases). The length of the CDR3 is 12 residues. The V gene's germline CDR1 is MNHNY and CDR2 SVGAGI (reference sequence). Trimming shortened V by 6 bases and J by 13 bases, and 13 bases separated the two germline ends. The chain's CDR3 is CASSQGLSPLHF. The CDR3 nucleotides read TGTGCCAGCAGCCAGGGCTTGAGTCCCCTCCACTTT.

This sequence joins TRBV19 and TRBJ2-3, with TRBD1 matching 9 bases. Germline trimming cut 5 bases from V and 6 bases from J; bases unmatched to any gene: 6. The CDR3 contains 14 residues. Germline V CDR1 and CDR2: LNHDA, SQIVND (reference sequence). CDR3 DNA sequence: TGTGCCAGTAGTTTTGGACAGGGGTACGATACGCAGTATTTT. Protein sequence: CASSFGQGYDTQYF.

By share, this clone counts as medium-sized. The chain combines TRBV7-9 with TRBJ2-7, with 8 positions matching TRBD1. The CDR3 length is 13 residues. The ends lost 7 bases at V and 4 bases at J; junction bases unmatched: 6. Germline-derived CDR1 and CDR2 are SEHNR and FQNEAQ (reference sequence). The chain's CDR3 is CASIGQGDYEQYF. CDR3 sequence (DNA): TGTGCCAGCATCGGACAGGGCGATTACGAGCAGTACTTC.